Listed below are T cell receptor beta chains from one sample, sequenced in a study of blood T cells in healthy people across ages. From the 5' RACE reads, TCRdb called clonotypes with MiXCR, one entry per CDR3 protein. The table shows approximately 940,000 distinct CDR3 sequences, with about 48% occurring only once. The sample was blood. The receptors shown here come from a man in his thirties or forties in good health. The CDR3 runs from the conserved cysteine through the conserved F or W. The order of the fields is V gene, J gene, clone size, D gene, CDR3 protein, CDR3 DNA. A D gene is named only where the DNA matches it firmly. The size of a clone is reported for some rows only, either as once, few or many, or as a class for expanded clones.

v_call: TRBV12-3/TRBV12-4
j_call: TRBJ2-4
clone_size: NA
d_call: NA
cdr3_aa: CASTPHEGSKNIQYF
cdr3_nt: TGTGCCAGCACCCCCCACGAGGGCTCCAAAAACATTCAGTACTTC

v_call: TRBV7-9
j_call: TRBJ2-3
clone_size: NA
d_call: NA
cdr3_aa: CASSLDWVSASDTQYF
cdr3_nt: TGTGCCAGCAGCTTAGACTGGGTTTCGGCCTCCGATACGCAGTATTTT

v_call: TRBV7-9
j_call: TRBJ2-7
clone_size: NA
d_call: TRBD2
cdr3_aa: CASSLPQRTSGDYEQYF
cdr3_nt: TGTGCCAGCAGCTTGCCTCAACGGACTAGCGGGGACTACGAGCAGTACTTC

v_call: TRBV6-1
j_call: TRBJ1-4
clone_size: NA
d_call: TRBD1
cdr3_aa: CASMTGATSEKLFF
cdr3_nt: TGTGCCAGCATGACAGGGGCAACTAGTGAAAAGCTGTTTTTT

v_call: TRBV20-1
j_call: TRBJ2-7
clone_size: NA
d_call: NA
cdr3_aa: CSAPYSSYERYF
cdr3_nt: TGCAGTGCTCCTTATTCCTCCTACGAGCGGTACTTC

v_call: TRBV5-6
j_call: TRBJ1-5
clone_size: NA
d_call: NA
cdr3_aa: CASSSLAGAEPQHF
cdr3_nt: TGTGCCAGCAGCTCCCTCGCGGGGGCAGAGCCCCAGCATTTT

v_call: TRBV7-2
j_call: TRBJ2-1
clone_size: once
d_call: TRBD1
cdr3_aa: CASSRETGGGEQFF
cdr3_nt: TGTGCCAGCAGCAGAGAAACAGGGGGCGGTGAGCAGTTCTTC

v_call: TRBV7-2
j_call: TRBJ2-7
clone_size: NA
d_call: TRBD1
cdr3_aa: CASSLAGTGGSYEQYF
cdr3_nt: TGTGCCAGCAGCTTAGCCGGGACAGGGGGCTCCTACGAGCAGTACTTC

v_call: TRBV9
j_call: TRBJ2-3
clone_size: NA
d_call: NA
cdr3_aa: CASSGGAGDTQYF
cdr3_nt: TGTGCCAGCAGCGGGGGGGCGGGAGATACGCAGTATTTT

v_call: TRBV20-1
j_call: TRBJ2-5
clone_size: few
d_call: TRBD2
cdr3_aa: CSVTGRVQETQYF
cdr3_nt: TGCAGTGTTACGGGGAGGGTTCAAGAGACCCAGTACTTC

v_call: TRBV6-2/TRBV6-3
j_call: TRBJ2-4
clone_size: NA
d_call: NA
cdr3_aa: CASRDRTNIQYF
cdr3_nt: TGTGCCAGCAGAGACAGGACAAACATTCAGTACTTC

v_call: TRBV9
j_call: TRBJ2-5
clone_size: NA
d_call: NA
cdr3_aa: CASSARPTGETQYF
cdr3_nt: TGTGCCAGCAGCGCCCGACCCACCGGGGAGACCCAGTACTTC

v_call: TRBV7-2
j_call: TRBJ2-5
clone_size: NA
d_call: TRBD2
cdr3_aa: CASSLGGSAGGYDQYF
cdr3_nt: TGTGCCAGCAGCTTAGGGGGGTCTGCGGGGGGATATGACCAGTACTTC

v_call: TRBV20-1
j_call: TRBJ2-7
clone_size: NA
d_call: TRBD2
cdr3_aa: CSARGPSGSYEQYF
cdr3_nt: TGCAGTGCTAGAGGGCCTAGCGGCTCCTACGAGCAGTACTTC

v_call: TRBV7-9
j_call: TRBJ2-2
clone_size: few
d_call: NA
cdr3_aa: CASSPGELFF
cdr3_nt: TGTGCCTCCAGCCCCGGGGAGCTGTTTTTT

v_call: TRBV20-1
j_call: TRBJ2-7
clone_size: NA
d_call: NA
cdr3_aa: CSAPTGTKKYEQYF
cdr3_nt: TGCAGTGCCCCGACGGGAACCAAAAAATACGAGCAGTACTTC

v_call: TRBV5-5
j_call: TRBJ2-5
clone_size: NA
d_call: TRBD1
cdr3_aa: CASSFYRGNEQYF
cdr3_nt: TGTGCCAGCAGCTTCTACAGGGGGAATGAGCAGTACTTC

v_call: TRBV7-9
j_call: TRBJ1-5
clone_size: few
d_call: NA
cdr3_aa: CASSLAEGANQPQHF
cdr3_nt: TGTGCCAGCAGCTTAGCGGAAGGGGCTAATCAGCCCCAGCATTTT

v_call: TRBV6-2/TRBV6-3
j_call: TRBJ2-4
clone_size: NA
d_call: NA
cdr3_aa: CASSLGEVNIQYF
cdr3_nt: TGTGCCAGCAGCCTGGGGGAGGTAAACATTCAGTACTTC

v_call: TRBV4-3
j_call: TRBJ1-5
clone_size: few
d_call: NA
cdr3_aa: CASSQSFNQPQHF
cdr3_nt: TGCGCCAGCAGCCAATCATTCAATCAGCCCCAGCATTTT

v_call: TRBV5-1
j_call: TRBJ1-2
clone_size: NA
d_call: NA
cdr3_aa: CASSSDGINYGYTF
cdr3_nt: TGCGCCAGCAGCTCGGACGGGATCAACTATGGCTACACCTTC

v_call: TRBV7-2
j_call: TRBJ2-7
clone_size: few
d_call: TRBD2
cdr3_aa: CASSLGGLTSGGYEQYF
cdr3_nt: TGTGCCAGCAGCTTAGGTGGTCTTACTAGCGGGGGCTACGAGCAGTACTTC

v_call: TRBV12-3/TRBV12-4
j_call: TRBJ2-3
clone_size: NA
d_call: NA
cdr3_aa: CASSKPRGSTDTQYF
cdr3_nt: TGTGCCAGCAGTAAACCCCGGGGGAGCACAGATACGCAGTATTTT

v_call: TRBV5-1
j_call: TRBJ2-3
clone_size: many
d_call: NA
cdr3_aa: CASSPGQLSTDTQYF
cdr3_nt: TGCGCCAGCAGCCCAGGACAGCTTAGCACAGATACGCAGTATTTT

v_call: TRBV5-7
j_call: TRBJ2-7
clone_size: few
d_call: NA
cdr3_aa: CASSSHRLEQYF
cdr3_nt: TGTGCCAGCAGCTCTCACCGACTCGAGCAGTACTTC

v_call: TRBV10-3
j_call: TRBJ2-3
clone_size: NA
d_call: NA
cdr3_aa: CAASRDSTDTQYF
cdr3_nt: TGTGCCGCCTCCCGGGACAGCACAGATACGCAGTATTTT

v_call: TRBV28
j_call: TRBJ2-5
clone_size: few
d_call: NA
cdr3_aa: CASSWQGGETQYF
cdr3_nt: TGTGCCAGCAGTTGGCAGGGTGGCGAGACCCAGTACTTC

v_call: TRBV4-1
j_call: TRBJ2-5
clone_size: NA
d_call: NA
cdr3_aa: CASSQEELVKETQYF
cdr3_nt: TGCGCCAGCAGCCAAGAAGAACTAGTTAAAGAGACCCAGTACTTC

v_call: TRBV27
j_call: TRBJ2-7
clone_size: NA
d_call: NA
cdr3_aa: CASSLAVGRNYEQYF
cdr3_nt: TGTGCCAGCAGTTTAGCGGTCGGCAGGAACTACGAGCAGTACTTC

v_call: TRBV4-2
j_call: TRBJ2-3
clone_size: few
d_call: NA
cdr3_aa: CASSQAQGGDTQYF
cdr3_nt: TGTGCCAGCAGCCAAGCCCAGGGGGGCGATACGCAGTATTTT

v_call: TRBV4-1
j_call: TRBJ2-4
clone_size: few
d_call: NA
cdr3_aa: CASSQVEGRKNIQYF
cdr3_nt: TGCGCCAGCAGCCAAGTGGAGGGGAGAAAAAACATTCAGTACTTC

v_call: TRBV5-4
j_call: TRBJ2-3
clone_size: few
d_call: NA
cdr3_aa: CASSLERPTSTDTQYF
cdr3_nt: TGTGCCAGCAGCTTGGAGCGTCCCACGAGCACAGATACGCAGTATTTT

v_call: TRBV6-6
j_call: TRBJ2-7
clone_size: NA
d_call: TRBD2
cdr3_aa: CASRGLAGAESYEQYF
cdr3_nt: TGTGCCAGCAGGGGACTAGCGGGGGCAGAATCCTACGAGCAGTACTTC

v_call: TRBV4-3
j_call: TRBJ2-1
clone_size: few
d_call: NA
cdr3_aa: CASSQEVGLSNEQFF
cdr3_nt: TGCGCCAGCAGCCAAGAAGTGGGTCTGAGCAATGAGCAGTTCTTC

v_call: TRBV6-5
j_call: TRBJ1-2
clone_size: NA
d_call: TRBD1
cdr3_aa: CASSTKTGGLGGYTF
cdr3_nt: TGTGCCAGCAGTACCAAGACAGGGGGCTTGGGTGGCTACACCTTC

v_call: TRBV20-1
j_call: TRBJ2-7
clone_size: few
d_call: NA
cdr3_aa: CSARKGPLSYEQYF
cdr3_nt: TGCAGTGCTAGGAAGGGTCCCCTCTCCTACGAGCAGTACTTC

v_call: TRBV7-8
j_call: TRBJ2-3
clone_size: NA
d_call: NA
cdr3_aa: CASSLRDRTDTQYF
cdr3_nt: TGTGCCAGCAGCTTACGAGACCGCACAGATACGCAGTATTTT

v_call: TRBV6-2/TRBV6-3
j_call: TRBJ2-4
clone_size: NA
d_call: NA
cdr3_aa: CASSYSVRLISNIQYF
cdr3_nt: TGTGCCAGCAGTTACTCGGTTCGACTAATTTCGAACATTCAGTACTTC

v_call: TRBV29-1
j_call: TRBJ2-7
clone_size: few
d_call: NA
cdr3_aa: CSVKLRGEDEQYF
cdr3_nt: TGCAGCGTCAAACTCAGGGGAGAGGACGAGCAGTACTTC

v_call: TRBV6-4
j_call: TRBJ2-7
clone_size: NA
d_call: TRBD1
cdr3_aa: CASSRGPGQDSYEQYF
cdr3_nt: TGTGCCAGCTCACGGGGCCCGGGACAGGACTCCTACGAGCAGTACTTC

v_call: TRBV7-9
j_call: TRBJ1-1
clone_size: NA
d_call: TRBD1
cdr3_aa: CASSLGDRGWRESEAFF
cdr3_nt: TGTGCCAGCAGCTTAGGAGACAGGGGGTGGAGGGAATCTGAAGCTTTCTTT

v_call: TRBV27
j_call: TRBJ2-7
clone_size: NA
d_call: NA
cdr3_aa: CASSFGVGNEQYF
cdr3_nt: TGTGCCAGCAGTTTCGGGGTCGGGAACGAGCAGTACTTC

v_call: TRBV21-1
j_call: TRBJ2-1
clone_size: NA
d_call: NA
cdr3_aa: CASSYTSSYNEQFF
cdr3_nt: TGTGCCAGCTCTTACACGAGCTCCTACAATGAGCAGTTCTTC